This is a list of T cell receptor beta chains from one sample in a study of monozygotic twins with inflammatory bowel disease. Reprocessing the 5' RACE reads, TCRdb reports a single entry for every CDR3 protein and omits DNA. The sample spans approximately 300,000 distinct CDR3 sequences; the ten largest clones claim 5% to 6%. Sequenced sample: blood. Source of these receptors: a human donor with ulcerative colitis or Crohn's disease, or a healthy co-twin of an affected twin (not recorded which). CDR3s include the opening cysteine and the closing phenylalanine or tryptophan.

CDR3 protein | J gene | V gene
CASSSLSRTNAGELFF | TRBJ2-2 | TRBV5-4
CASSLALLGFRPSGANVLTF | TRBJ2-6 | TRBV7-6
CASSLEILEKTQYF | TRBJ2-5 | TRBV5-6
CASSLIGGPYEQYF | TRBJ2-7 | TRBV5-1
CASSPGPYAGELFF | TRBJ2-2 | TRBV4-3
CASSFYGRTDTQYF | TRBJ2-3 | TRBV12-3/TRBV12-4
CASSRRDRGLGANVLTF | TRBJ2-6 | TRBV7-9
CASSFGGGPGELFF | TRBJ2-2 | TRBV12-3/TRBV12-4
CASSLASAGELFF | TRBJ2-2 | TRBV7-2
CVSSLSQRGRGNEQFF | TRBJ2-1 | TRBV5-1
CASSSPGTANTEAFF | TRBJ1-1 | TRBV12-3/TRBV12-4
CASSDRGEQPQHF | TRBJ1-5 | TRBV6-6
CASSPLGQGGRTEAFF | TRBJ1-1 | TRBV18
CASSPNYGYTF | TRBJ1-2 | TRBV3-1
CASSMQPGADTQYF | TRBJ2-3 | TRBV7-9
CATSGANLGSEQYF | TRBJ2-7 | TRBV24-1
CASTDIGGRRKLFF | TRBJ1-4 | TRBV28
CASRGTGFYYGYTF | TRBJ1-2 | TRBV28
CASSGQNSNQPQHF | TRBJ1-5 | TRBV12-3/TRBV12-4
CASSLSGGAADTQYF | TRBJ2-3 | TRBV7-3
CASSWGEYYEQYF | TRBJ2-7 | TRBV7-9
CASSAQGGEGYGYTF | TRBJ1-2 | TRBV6-1
CASSAGTSYTGELFF | TRBJ2-2 | TRBV9
CASSVAGRVVYEQYF | TRBJ2-7 | TRBV9